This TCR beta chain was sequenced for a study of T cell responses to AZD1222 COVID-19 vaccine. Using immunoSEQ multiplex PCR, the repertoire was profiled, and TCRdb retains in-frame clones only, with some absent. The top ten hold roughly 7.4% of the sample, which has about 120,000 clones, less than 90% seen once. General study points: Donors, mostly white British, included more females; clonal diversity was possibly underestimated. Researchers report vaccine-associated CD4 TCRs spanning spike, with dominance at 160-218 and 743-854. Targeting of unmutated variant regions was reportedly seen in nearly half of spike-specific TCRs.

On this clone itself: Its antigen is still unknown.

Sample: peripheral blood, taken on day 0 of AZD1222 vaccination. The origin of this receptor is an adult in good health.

The CDR3 sequence: CASSPGTSGSGEQYF. The CDR3 DNA reads as TGCGCCAGCAGCCCTGGGACTAGCGGGAGTGGCGAGCAGTACTTC. The J gene is TRBJ2-7, the V gene TRBV5-1; TRBD2 agrees at 14 bases. CDR3 length: 15 residues. The germline V gene encodes CDR1 SGHRS and CDR2 YFSETQ. V lost 4 bases to trimming and J lost 6 bases; unmatched junction nucleotides: 6. Variable domain in full (rest from reference TRBV5-1 and TRBJ2-7): KAGVTQTPRYLIKTRGQQVTLSCSPISGHRSVSWYQQTPGQGLQFLFEYFSETQRNKGNFPGRFSGRQFSNSRSEMNVSTLELGDSALYLCASSPGTSGSGEQYFGPGTRLTVT.